Shown below are 4 T cell receptor beta chains from a single sample sequenced in a study of blood T cell repertoires in COVID-19. TCRdb's copy holds only in-frame clones and misses some; the assay was immunoSEQ multiplex PCR. This sample has around 96,000 clones, with 90% to 95% found just once. What was sequenced was peripheral blood. The receptors shown here come from a human donor with active COVID-19. The donor label of this sample is uncertain.

CDR3 loop: CASGDSHEQYF. Here the CDR3 DNA reads TGCGCCAGCGGAGATAGTCACGAGCAGTACTTC. The chain employs TRBV10-1 and TRBJ2-7, with D hard to call. Trimming pared 8 bases from V and 5 bases from J, leaving 10 bases between. The germline gives CDR1 WNHNN, CDR2 SYGVQD (reference sequence). This CDR3 spans 11 amino acids.

On this clone: One junction end does not reproduce the germline sequence, and a read error may be involved. The chain uses TRBV6-5 and TRBJ1-6; 7 bases map to TRBD1. The germline gives CDR1 MNHEY, CDR2 SVGAGI. The CDR3 loop spans 15 amino acids. CDR3 sequence: CASSQEIRTGFPLLF. CDR3 nucleotide sequence: TGTGCCAGCAGTCAGGAAATTAGGACAGGTTTCCCCCTATTGTTT.

V usage is TRBV11-2 and J usage is TRBJ2-1, with D perhaps TRBD1 (6 bases). Trimming removed 5 bases at V and 6 bases at J, with 26 bases between. From germline, CDR1 is SGHAT and CDR2 FQNNGV. The CDR3 runs 18 residues. CDR3 sequence: CASSRIMTGPNVPNEQFF. CDR3 coding DNA: TGTGCCAGCAGCAGAATTATGACAGGCCCTAACGTGCCCAATGAGCAGTTCTTC.

This clone is a singleton in its sample. The V and J genes are TRBV3-1 (or the pseudogene TRBV3-2) and TRBJ2-5, with 9 bases that match TRBD2. The CDR3 runs 15 residues. The V gene end was trimmed by 8 bases and the J gene end by 6 bases; junction bases not matched to a gene: 13. Germline loops: CDR1 LGHDT, CDR2 YNNKEL (reference sequence). The CDR3 DNA follows: TGTGCCAGCCGAACCGGGACTAGCACGCGAAAGACCCAGTACTTC. Protein: CASRTGTSTRKTQYF.